The 21 T cell receptor beta chains reported below all come from one sample, sequenced in a study of T cell changes during pregnancy in multiple sclerosis. The data were produced by immunoSEQ multiplex PCR, yet TCRdb's version contains in-frame clones alone and is incomplete. The data contain about 59,000 clones, over 90% of them singletons. This specimen consisted of CD8+ T cells from peripheral blood mononuclear cells, obtained in the third trimester of pregnancy. The receptor source for this set is a female donor with multiple sclerosis, enrolled in a pregnancy study.

In its sample, this clone was seen once. This chain uses TRBV29-1 with TRBJ2-7; TRBD1 matches at 7 bases. With 1 base clipped from V and 2 bases from J, the junction kept 5 bases outside the gene matches. The CDR3 is made up of 14 amino acids. Germline-derived CDR1 and CDR2 are SQVTM and ANQGSEA. CDR3 residues: CSVEVGDSTYEQYF. The CDR3 region has the DNA TGCAGCGTTGAAGTTGGGGACAGCACCTACGAGCAGTACTTC.

The chain employs TRBV27 and TRBJ1-1, with D possibly matching TRBD1 (6 bases). V was trimmed by 3 bases and J by 3 bases, leaving 14 bases between them. The CDR3 runs to 15 residues. Per the germline V gene, CDR1 is MNHEY and CDR2 is SMNVEV (reference sequence). Here the CDR3 DNA reads TGTGCCAGCAGTTTTACTGGACAGATCGACACTGAAGCTTTCTTT. Residues: CASSFTGQIDTEAFF.

The J gene is TRBJ2-7, the V gene TRBV28; 7 bases agree with TRBD1. CDR3 length: 13 residues. CDR1 is MDHEN, CDR2 SYDVKM, per germline. V gave up 10 bases and J gave up 1 base; unmatched junction bases: 7. The CDR3 protein is CATRQGESYEQYF. The CDR3 nucleotides are TGTGCCACTCGACAGGGAGAGTCCTACGAGCAGTACTTC.

This chain uses TRBV7-8 with TRBJ2-1, with 9 nucleotides matching TRBD2. With V trimmed by 3 bases and J by 8 bases, 8 bases remained unmatched. The germline V gene has CDR1 SGHVS and CDR2 FQNEAQ. This CDR3 is built from 15 residues. The CDR3 spells CASSFPGLAPYEQFF. The CDR3 bases are TGTGCCAGCAGCTTTCCGGGACTAGCCCCGTATGAGCAGTTCTTC.

The J gene is TRBJ2-2, the V gene TRBV2; tentative D call: TRBD2 (6 bases). There are 14 residues in the CDR3. Trimming cost V 4 bases and J 0 bases, with 6 bases left between them. Germline CDR1 reads SNHLY; CDR2 reads FYNNEI. The CDR3 loop reads CASSGRANTGELFF. In nucleotides, the CDR3 is TGTGCCAGCAGTGGGAGGGCGAACACCGGGGAGCTGTTTTTT.

The V and J genes are TRBV6-4 and TRBJ1-2; 9 bases map to TRBD1. V lost 0 bases and J lost 8; bases outside the gene matches: 1. CDR1 is MRHNA, CDR2 SNTAGT, per germline. CDR3 size: 13 residues. The CDR3 reads CASSDSGQGGYTF. The CDR3, as DNA: TGTGCCAGCAGTGACTCGGGACAGGGAGGCTACACCTTC.

V is TRBV5-1 and J is TRBJ1-1, with a tentative D call TRBD1 (5 bases). CDR1 and CDR2 (germline): SGHRS, YFSETQ. Trimming removed 5 bases from V and 5 bases from J, with 16 bases in between. This CDR3 is built from 14 residues. CDR3 amino acids: CASRNRSTGTEAFF. CDR3 in DNA: TGCGCCAGCAGAAACAGGTCGACTGGAACTGAAGCTTTCTTT.

The rearrangement joins TRBV30 to TRBJ2-2; 9 positions match TRBD1. Looked up from germline, CDR1 is GTSNPN and CDR2 is SVGIG (reference sequence). This CDR3 comprises 12 residues. Unmatched junction bases numbered 0, after V lost 5 bases and J lost 5 bases. CDR3: CAWGTGTGELFF. The CDR3, as DNA: TGTGCCTGGGGGACAGGGACCGGGGAGCTGTTTTTT.

The chain joins TRBV5-6 to TRBJ2-3; TRBD2 aligns across 8 bases. CDR1 is SGHDT and CDR2 is YYEEEE in the germline V gene. CDR3 size: 16 residues. Unmatched junction bases numbered 9, after V lost 3 bases and J lost 3 bases. The CDR3 bases are TGTGCCAGCAGCTGGAAGCGGGAGAGTTGGACAGATACGCAGTATTTT. This translates into CASSWKRESWTDTQYF.

The chain uses TRBV7-8 and TRBJ2-7; TRBD2 aligns across 7 bases. Trimming cost V 7 bases and J 2 bases; bases outside gene matches: 8. This CDR3 has 14 residues. Germline V gene sequence: CDR1 SGHVS, CDR2 FQNEAQ. The CDR3 DNA is TGTGCCAGCAAGGAAGCGGGATGGGCCTACGAGCAGTACTTC. It translates to CASKEAGWAYEQYF.

This CDR3 is CATSRDQAGNQPQHF. DNA of the CDR3: TGTGCCACCAGCAGAGATCAGGCAGGCAATCAGCCCCAGCATTTT. V is TRBV15 and J is TRBJ1-5; D is unresolved. V was shortened by 0 bases and J by 2 bases, with 8 bases between the two germline ends. Germline V CDR1 and CDR2: LNHNV, YYDKDF (reference sequence). The length of the CDR3 is 15 residues.

The chain has TRBV4-1 and TRBJ1-1; the D gene is possibly TRBD1 (5 bases). CDR3 length: 12 amino acids. V was shortened by 6 bases and J by 8 bases, with 13 bases between the two germline ends. Germline assignment: CDR1 MGHRA and CDR2 YSYEKL. CDR3 loop: CASSRGGDEAFF. The DNA of the CDR3 is TGCGCCAGCAGTCGGGGAGGGGACGAAGCTTTCTTT.

This chain connects TRBV6-1 to TRBJ2-3; 10 nucleotides line up with TRBD2. Looked up from germline, CDR1 is MNHNS and CDR2 is SASEGT. The ends lost 5 bases at V and 6 bases at J; junction bases unmatched: 8. This CDR3 has 15 amino acids. The CDR3 loop reads CASSRKREGSDTQYF. DNA for the CDR3: TGTGCCAGCAGTCGAAAGCGGGAGGGAAGCGATACGCAGTATTTT.

This sequence joins TRBV6-5 and TRBJ1-6; D is unresolved. The CDR3 covers 15 residues. The germline V and J ends were trimmed by 4 bases and 7 bases, with 14 bases remaining between them. CDR1 is MNHEY and CDR2 is SVGAGI in the germline V gene. This chain's CDR3 is CASSSLSPPNSPLHF. The DNA of the CDR3 is TGTGCCAGCAGTTCCCTTTCCCCCCCGAATTCACCCCTCCACTTT.

The chain is built from TRBV10-2 and TRBJ2-7; D call uncertain. V was cut by 4 bases and J by 0 bases, with 10 bases left in between. The germline V gene has CDR1 WSHSY and CDR2 SAAADI. This CDR3 contains 14 residues. The CDR3 spells CASSVIQVSYEQYF. CDR3 DNA sequence: TGCGCCAGCAGTGTTATTCAGGTCTCCTACGAGCAGTACTTC.

The count of this clone is one. V gene TRBV19 combines with J gene TRBJ1-1, with no clear D. Germline values: CDR1 LNHDA, CDR2 SQIVND (reference sequence). Trimming shortened V by 5 bases and J by 1 base, and 11 bases separated the two germline ends. The CDR3 has 14 residues. The CDR3 spells CASSWSGENTEAFF. DNA for the CDR3: TGTGCCAGTAGTTGGTCAGGCGAGAACACTGAAGCTTTCTTT.

V is TRBV9 and J is TRBJ1-2, with D perhaps matching TRBD1 (6 bases). The CDR3 extends over 15 amino acids. Trimming removed 4 bases from V and 3 bases from J, with 16 bases in between. Germline V gene lookup returns CDR1 SGDLS and CDR2 YYNGEE. The CDR3 here is CASSLDKAGDYGYTF. The DNA for the CDR3 is TGTGCCAGCAGCCTAGACAAGGCAGGGGACTATGGCTACACCTTC.

The chain carries TRBV19 and TRBJ2-1, with TRBD2 matching 8 bases. From germline, CDR1 is LNHDA and CDR2 SQIVND (reference sequence). The CDR3 loop spans 16 amino acids. V was pared by 5 bases and J by 8 bases, with 14 bases of the junction left unmatched. The CDR3 DNA sequence: TGTGCCAGTAGTTCCATGAGAGCGGGAGAGAATCATGAGCAGTTCTTC. It encodes CASSSMRAGENHEQFF.

This chain uses TRBV19 with TRBJ2-7; D might be TRBD1 (5 bases). Germline V gives CDR1 LNHDA, CDR2 SQIVND (reference sequence). This CDR3 has 15 residues. Trimming stripped 1 base from V and 0 bases from J, with 10 bases between. The CDR3, as DNA: TGTGCCAGTAGTATAGCCCAGGGAACCTCCTACGAGCAGTACTTC. This codes for CASSIAQGTSYEQYF.

The chain carries TRBV12-5 and TRBJ1-2; D is possibly TRBD1 (5 bases). V was pared by 5 bases and J by 8 bases, with 21 bases between. Germline values: CDR1 LGHNT, CDR2 FRNRAP. The CDR3 is 15 residues long. For the CDR3, the DNA is TGTGCTAGTGGTCCACAACACACGGGGGATGTAGGCTACACCTTC. It codes for CASGPQHTGDVGYTF.

This sequence joins TRBV4-2 and TRBJ1-2, with 7 bases that match TRBD1. The CDR3 extends over 17 amino acids. Germline V CDR1 and CDR2: LGHNA, YNFKEQ. V dropped 2 bases and J dropped 3; count of bases not matched to a gene: 12. This chain's CDR3 is CASSQPNRGPVDYGYTF. CDR3 nucleotide sequence: TGTGCCAGCAGCCAACCAAACAGGGGCCCGGTCGACTATGGCTACACCTTC.